Listed below are T cell receptor beta chains from one sample, sequenced in a study of response to subunit inactivated influenza vaccine. From the RT-PCR reads, TCRdb called clonotypes with MiXCR, one entry per CDR3 protein. The data show 630,000 or so distinct CDR3 sequences, with approximately 14% seen just once and around a tenth held by the top ten. The specimen was PBMCs from blood, collected 11 to 12 days after vaccination. The receptors originated from a man aged 50-60 years who received an inactivated influenza vaccine. Each CDR3 is given without its conserved first and last residue. Each record gives: V gene, CDR3 protein.

v_call: TRBV29-1; cdr3_aa: SVGGQGQETQY
v_call: TRBV27; cdr3_aa: ASSSPGHGAGYT
v_call: TRBV11-1; cdr3_aa: ASSSLTSGANVLT
v_call: TRBV29-1; cdr3_aa: SGVSMNTEAF
v_call: TRBV12-3/TRBV12-4; cdr3_aa: ASSWGGPLYEQY
v_call: TRBV29-1; cdr3_aa: SVGFLAGGPGELF
v_call: TRBV20-1; cdr3_aa: SAVPLQNTEAF
v_call: TRBV7-2; cdr3_aa: ASSRRSYNEQF
v_call: TRBV12-3/TRBV12-4; cdr3_aa: ASTNSNQPQH
v_call: TRBV28; cdr3_aa: ASSLLDRGSPD
v_call: TRBV6-1; cdr3_aa: ASFSAGGPRKEQF
v_call: TRBV29-1; cdr3_aa: SGGTVSSTDTQY
v_call: TRBV10-3; cdr3_aa: AISHGREAFYEQY
v_call: TRBV27; cdr3_aa: ASSLSEGTEAF
v_call: TRBV20-1; cdr3_aa: SAGGSGDYGYT
v_call: TRBV7-6; cdr3_aa: ASSLGFQGETQY
v_call: TRBV5-6; cdr3_aa: ASSTTSGLPY
v_call: TRBV20-1; cdr3_aa: SAARTDNYGYT
v_call: TRBV7-2; cdr3_aa: ASSLMGRANEKLF
v_call: TRBV6-5; cdr3_aa: ASSNRGFYSGANVLT
v_call: TRBV5-1; cdr3_aa: ASSKGQIYNSPLH
v_call: TRBV27; cdr3_aa: ASSLSLSYNEQF
v_call: TRBV5-1; cdr3_aa: ASSIAGKGMETQY
v_call: TRBV6-2/TRBV6-3; cdr3_aa: ASSSRGLAAGSYEQY
v_call: TRBV5-1; cdr3_aa: ASSFGVQAGANVLT
v_call: TRBV2; cdr3_aa: ASRVTGSEAF
v_call: TRBV4-3; cdr3_aa: ASSQDHRSNGYT
v_call: TRBV20-1; cdr3_aa: SAREDTSSYEQY
v_call: TRBV24-1; cdr3_aa: ATSGGLAGGEQF
v_call: TRBV14; cdr3_aa: ASSQGLTAQY
v_call: TRBV18; cdr3_aa: ASSPRSGQGSGGNTIS
v_call: TRBV12-3/TRBV12-4; cdr3_aa: ASSPGGGAGRETQY
v_call: TRBV7-9; cdr3_aa: ASSYFRGYQETQY
v_call: TRBV7-9; cdr3_aa: ASSTPGRDRGRDEQF
v_call: TRBV7-2; cdr3_aa: ASSLNRGGRETQY
v_call: TRBV11-2; cdr3_aa: ASGLDASSYNEQF
v_call: TRBV6-5; cdr3_aa: ASSWPLGGYT
v_call: TRBV15; cdr3_aa: ATSRDRSGMRNEQF
v_call: TRBV20-1; cdr3_aa: SARGVPYEQY
v_call: TRBV10-3; cdr3_aa: AISDAHGTEAF
v_call: TRBV5-1; cdr3_aa: ASSLESASYEQY
v_call: TRBV3-1; cdr3_aa: ASSQDLWTGGPQY
v_call: TRBV25-1; cdr3_aa: ASSELLRGGSNEQF
v_call: TRBV5-1; cdr3_aa: ASSLTGNHLRGYEQY
v_call: TRBV7-3; cdr3_aa: ASSENAGANTGELF
v_call: TRBV9; cdr3_aa: ASSVGLGPNEQF
v_call: TRBV5-4; cdr3_aa: ASSRQGVRTEAF
v_call: TRBV2; cdr3_aa: ASSTGTGPSGANVLT